Below, one T cell receptor (beta chain) is given with its context. The antigen is undetermined. This record comes from a study of a mutant IDH1 vaccine in newly diagnosed glioma. Study as a whole: Vaccination began 4-6 weeks post radiotherapy alone, or with temozolomide cycles. Patients previously underwent radiotherapy, temozolomide, or both, and most underwent both. Visit V12 was conducted at week 35 as the safety follow-up. Visit V13 came later, at week 47. General study results and limits: Detectable vaccine-induced immune responses arose in around 93% of patients.

The table came from immunoSEQ multiplex PCR; TCRdb's copy has only in-frame clones and leaves some out. The repertoire holds some 33,000 clones, about 80% seen once, with about 11% in the top ten. The time point is: week 35, safety follow-up. In the vaccine, a single dose held 300 ug of the mutant IDH1 20-mer peptide, along with topical imiquimod. The germline CDR1 and CDR2 sequences are SGHDT and YYEEEE. The J segment lost 7 bases and the V segment lost 3 bases, leaving 11 bases of the junction unmatched. The CDR3 length is 15 residues. Sequenced material: PBMCs, taken from a glioma patient whose treatment included an IDH1 peptide vaccine. The chain employs TRBV5-6 and TRBJ1-2, with 8 positions matching TRBD1. The receptor was isolated from a woman aged 40-49 years with glioma. The CDR3 coding sequence is TGTGCCAGCAGCTCGGACCCTACAGGGGGAATTGGCTACACCTTC. Translated: CASSSDPTGGIGYTF.